The 9 T cell receptor beta chains below come from one sample, sequenced in a study of spatial heterogeneity in lung cancer. Stated time point: sample taken at primary tumor resection. TCRdb re-analysed the 5' RACE reads in MiXCR, keeping a single row per CDR3 protein. Among about 92,000 distinct CDR3 sequences listed, around 12% were seen once. This material consisted of PBMCs, taken at surgery. These receptors were collected from a male donor with early-stage non-small cell lung cancer.

This rearrangement joins TRBV20-1 to TRBJ1-1; no definite D call. This CDR3 has 12 amino acids. Germline values: CDR1 DFQATT, CDR2 SNEGSKA (reference sequence). V was cut by 4 bases and J by 1 base, with 7 bases left in between. The CDR3 sequence: CSANPGNTEAFF. The CDR3 DNA follows: TGCAGTGCTAATCCAGGGAACACTGAAGCTTTCTTT.

J is TRBJ2-5 and V is TRBV29-1; the D is unclear. V lost 4 bases and J 5 bases, leaving 5 bases between the germline ends. Germline CDR1 and CDR2: SQVTM and ANQGSEA. CDR3 size: 10 residues. CDR3 region: CSVGPETQYF. The CDR3 DNA reads as TGCAGCGTTGGGCCGGAGACCCAGTACTTC. Using reference TRBV29-1 and TRBJ2-5 for the parts outside the CDR3, the full variable domain is SAVISQKPSRDICQRGTSLTIQCQVDSQVTMMFWYRQQPGQSLTLIATANQGSEATYESGFVIDKFPISRPNLTFSTLTVSNMSPEDSSIYLCSVGPETQYFGPGTRLLVL.

This clonotype was seen ten or more times. This sequence joins TRBV7-2 and TRBJ2-5, with D perhaps TRBD1 or TRBD2 (5 bases each). This CDR3 is 14 amino acids long. Germline CDR1 and CDR2: SGHTA and FQGNSA. Trimming left V 1 base short and J 2 bases short, with 8 bases between. CDR3 nucleotide sequence: TGTGCCAGCAGCTTAGGAGGGGTACAAGAGACCCAGTACTTC. Translation gives CASSLGGVQETQYF.

This clonotype came up a few times. The chain uses TRBV12-3 or TRBV12-4 and TRBJ2-5, with a weak D call TRBD1 (5 bases). This CDR3 comprises 13 residues. V was trimmed by 3 bases and J by 5 bases, leaving 10 bases between them. CDR3 sequence: CASSLTARETQYF. CDR3 coding DNA: TGTGCCAGCAGTTTGACAGCAAGGGAGACCCAGTACTTC.

This clonotype has a single count. A read error may explain this, as a much larger clone is one base away. The rearrangement joins TRBV14 to TRBJ2-5; the D gene could be TRBD1 or TRBD2 (5 bases each). The V gene's germline CDR1 is SGHDN and CDR2 FVKESK. This CDR3 spans 14 amino acids. The CDR3 nucleotides read TGTGCCAGCAGCCAAGATTTGGATCTTGGGACCCAGCACTTC. Encoded protein: CASSQDLDLGTQHF.

The V call is TRBV20-1, the J call TRBJ1-5; tentatively, D is TRBD1 (5 bases). The ends were cut back, 6 bases at V and 2 bases at J, with 20 bases in the middle. The CDR3 runs to 16 residues. The V gene's germline CDR1 is DFQATT and CDR2 SNEGSKA (reference sequence). The CDR3 sequence is CSASLLTGGGNQPQHF. CDR3 bases: TGCAGTGCCAGCCTCCTCACCGGGGGAGGCAATCAGCCCCAGCATTTT.

This clonotype was counted many times. CDR3 sequence: CASSSHGTGGIIQYF. The CDR3 DNA reads as TGTGCCAGCAGCTCGCACGGGACAGGGGGCATCATTCAGTACTTC. V and J are TRBV7-2 and TRBJ2-4; 12 bases are shared with TRBD1. Trimming cost V 4 bases and J 9 bases; bases outside gene matches: 7. CDR3 length: 15 amino acids. Germline assignment: CDR1 SGHTA and CDR2 FQGNSA.

This chain uses TRBV5-6 with TRBJ1-5; D uncertain. The CDR3 runs 15 residues. Per the germline V gene, CDR1 is SGHDT and CDR2 is YYEEEE. Trimming pared 1 base from V and 10 bases from J, leaving 18 bases between. The CDR3 is CASSLQIRAAVPQHF. Written as DNA, the CDR3 is TGTGCCAGCAGCTTGCAGATCCGGGCCGCGGTACCCCAGCATTTT.

This clonotype was counted between two and nine times. DNA for the CDR3: TGTGCCAGCAGCCCGAGGACAGGGGGAGGCTACGAGCAGTACTTC. Protein sequence: CASSPRTGGGYEQYF. The V call is TRBV9, the J call TRBJ2-7; TRBD1 matches at 10 bases. This CDR3 is 15 amino acids long. Germline values: CDR1 SGDLS, CDR2 YYNGEE. The ends lost 4 bases at V and 3 bases at J; junction bases unmatched: 7.